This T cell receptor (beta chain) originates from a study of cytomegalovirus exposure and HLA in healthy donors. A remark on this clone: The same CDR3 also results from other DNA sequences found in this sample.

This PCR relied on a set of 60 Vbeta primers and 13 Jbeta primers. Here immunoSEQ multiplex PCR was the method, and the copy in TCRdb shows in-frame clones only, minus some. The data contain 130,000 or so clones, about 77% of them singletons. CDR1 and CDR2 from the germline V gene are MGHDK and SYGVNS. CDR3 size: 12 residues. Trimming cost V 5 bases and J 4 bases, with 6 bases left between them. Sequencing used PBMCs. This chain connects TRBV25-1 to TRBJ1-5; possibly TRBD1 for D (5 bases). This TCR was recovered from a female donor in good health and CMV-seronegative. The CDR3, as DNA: TGTGCCAGCAGTCGGGGGAATCAGCCCCAGCATTTT. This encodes CASSRGNQPQHF.